The 32 T cell receptor beta chains given below trace back to one sample, sequenced in a study of blood T cells in healthy people across ages. It was with a sample-barcoded 5' primer and a J-beta primer mix that a second PCR of roughly 7 to 12 cycles was run. TCRdb analysed the 5' RACE reads with MiXCR anew, one entry per CDR3 protein. The sample records approximately 1.5 million distinct CDR3 sequences, roughly 43% being singletons. The sequenced material came from blood. All receptors derive from a woman aged 18 to 35 in good health.

Only a few counts were recorded for this clonotype. This chain links TRBV7-2 with TRBJ2-7, with D possibly being TRBD1 or TRBD2 (6 bases each). There are 16 residues in the CDR3. V lost 1 base, J lost 0 bases, and 13 bases lay in between. Germline CDR1 and CDR2: SGHTA and FQGNSA. DNA for the CDR3: TGTGCCAGCAGCTTAGAGGGGGGAGGCCTCTCCTACGAGCAGTACTTC. This codes for CASSLEGGGLSYEQYF.

The J gene is TRBJ2-3, the V gene TRBV6-2 or TRBV6-3, with TRBD2 matching 7 bases. This CDR3 region has 15 residues. Germline CDR1 and CDR2: MNHEY and SVGEGT. Trimming took 5 bases from V and 2 from J; bases not matched to a gene: 7. CDR3 residues: CASSNRGVTTDTQYF. The DNA of the CDR3 is TGTGCCAGCAGTAACCGGGGGGTAACCACAGATACGCAGTATTTT.

This clonotype was detected a few times. The rearrangement uses TRBV2 and TRBJ2-3; a weak D match, TRBD1 (5 bases). Trimming took off 2 bases at V and 8 bases at J, with 14 bases between the two ends. This CDR3 is 14 amino acids long. The germline CDR1 and CDR2 sequences are SNHLY and FYNNEI. CDR3 in amino acids: CASSERGSTGTQYF. In DNA form, the CDR3 reads TGTGCCAGCAGTGAAAGGGGCTCGACGGGTACGCAGTATTTT.

This clonotype has only a few counts. This may stem from a read error, because a much larger clone lies one nucleotide away. The chain is built from TRBV20-1 and TRBJ2-7, with 7 bases fitting TRBD2. Looked up from germline, CDR1 is DFQATT and CDR2 is SNEGSKA (reference sequence). V shed 6 bases and J 7 bases; nucleotides not matched to a gene: 15. The CDR3 is 14 residues long. The CDR3 DNA reads TGCAGTGCCCGAGGGGCGGGAGACTACAATGAGCAGTACTTC. Translation: CSARGAGDYNEQYF.

This clonotype was counted between two and nine times. This chain uses TRBV12-3 or TRBV12-4 with TRBJ1-2, with TRBD1 matching 7 bases. The CDR3 is made up of 16 amino acids. V trimming: 4 bases; J trimming: 2 bases; junction bases outside the gene matches: 10. This chain's CDR3 is CASSSLQGRSNYGYTF. The CDR3 bases are TGTGCCAGCAGTTCCTTACAGGGGAGGTCGAACTATGGCTACACCTTC.

The chain couples TRBV6-2 or TRBV6-3 to TRBJ2-7; D perhaps matches TRBD2 (6 bases). V was clipped by 5 bases and J by 3 bases, with 20 bases between them. Germline V lookup: CDR1 MNHEY, CDR2 SVGEGT. The CDR3 consists of 16 residues. The DNA for the CDR3 is TGTGCCAGCAGTAACCCAGCGCTCGGGAGCTACTACGAGCAGTACTTC. Translated: CASSNPALGSYYEQYF.

This clonotype was detected only a few times. This sequence joins TRBV20-1 and TRBJ2-3; D not resolved. V lost 1 base, J lost 0 bases, and 8 bases lay in between. CDR1 is DFQATT and CDR2 is SNEGSKA in the germline V gene (reference sequence). The CDR3 spans 14 residues. CDR3 residues: CSARAAASTDTQYF. The CDR3, as DNA: TGCAGTGCTAGAGCAGCAGCTAGCACAGATACGCAGTATTTT.

The chain combines TRBV4-1 with TRBJ2-5; no definite D call. The closer fit of TRBJ2-7 to the DNA end suggests the J call may be wrong. This CDR3 is built from 15 residues. Germline V gives CDR1 MGHRA, CDR2 YSYEKL. This chain's CDR3 is CASSQVTGLTYEQYF. The CDR3 DNA reads TGCGCCAGCAGCCAAGTCACTGGTCTCACCTACGAGCAGTACTTC.

This clonotype turned up a few times. The chain carries TRBV20-1 and TRBJ2-4; D remains ambiguous. CDR3 length equals 14 residues. Trimming shortened V by 0 bases and J by 1 base, and 7 bases separated the two germline ends. The germline CDR1 and CDR2 sequences are DFQATT and SNEGSKA (reference sequence). The DNA for the CDR3 is TGCAGTGCTAGAGAAGGTCAGGCCAAAAACATTCAGTACTTC. This encodes CSAREGQAKNIQYF.

This sequence joins TRBV5-1 and TRBJ2-1, with 7 bases that match TRBD1. The CDR3 sequence is 16 residues long. The germline CDR1 and CDR2 sequences are SGHRS and YFSETQ. V lost 4 bases and J lost 9; bases outside the gene matches: 16. The CDR3 protein is CASSEEPDRVGIEQFF. The CDR3 region has the DNA TGCGCCAGCAGCGAAGAGCCCGACAGGGTAGGGATTGAGCAGTTCTTC.

This clonotype was counted many times. Written as DNA, the CDR3 is TGTGCCAGCAGCTTGAGGACGGATCCGTATGCCTACGAGCAGTACTTC. This sequence encodes CASSLRTDPYAYEQYF. This chain connects TRBV5-6 to TRBJ2-7; no firm D call. V shed 1 base and J shed 2 bases, with 16 bases lying between them. CDR1 SGHDT and CDR2 YYEEEE come from the germline V gene. This CDR3 contains 16 residues. The whole variable domain, filled in from reference TRBV5-6 and TRBJ2-7, reads DAGVTQSPTHLIKTRGQQVTLRCSPKSGHDTVSWYQQALGQGPQFIFQYYEEEERQRGNFPDRFSGHQFPNYSSELNVNALLLGDSALYLCASSLRTDPYAYEQYFGPGTRLTVT.

This clonotype was seen more than once but under ten times. The chain couples TRBV20-1 to TRBJ1-5; D might be TRBD1 (6 bases). Germline V gene data show CDR1 as DFQATT and CDR2 as SNEGSKA (reference sequence). The CDR3 consists of 13 residues. Trimming stripped 3 bases from V and 5 bases from J, with 11 bases between. CDR3 DNA sequence: TGCAGTGCTAGGGGGGGCACCCATCAGCCCCAGCATTTT. It yields the protein CSARGGTHQPQHF.

The J gene is TRBJ1-1, the V gene TRBV7-9; unclear D gene. The CDR3 totals 15 residues. Per the germline V gene, CDR1 is SEHNR and CDR2 is FQNEAQ (reference sequence). V dropped 1 base and J dropped 1 base, with 10 bases sitting between them. The CDR3 coding sequence is TGTGCCAGCAGCTTAGGGCCGCAGCCGAACACTGAAGCTTTCTTT. Translating gives CASSLGPQPNTEAFF.

Points on this clonotype: At one end, the junction sequence differs from germline, possibly due to a read error. The chain couples TRBV6-5 to TRBJ1-5; maybe TRBD1 (5 bases). This CDR3 region has 15 residues. Germline V gene data show CDR1 as MNHEY and CDR2 as SVGAGI. CDR3 bases: TGTGCCGGCAGTAGTTCAGGGAACAGCAATCAGCCCCAGCATTTT. This sequence encodes CAGSSSGNSNQPQHF.

This clonotype was counted only a few times. The chain couples TRBV20-1 to TRBJ2-7, with 10 bases aligning to TRBD2. Germline V CDR1 and CDR2: DFQATT, SNEGSKA (reference sequence). V lost 5 bases and J lost 6; bases outside the gene matches: 7. The CDR3 runs 13 residues. CDR3 sequence: CSAPGLATREQYF. CDR3 DNA: TGCAGTGCTCCGGGACTAGCGACGCGCGAGCAGTACTTC.

This clonotype has more than one count but fewer than ten. The rearrangement links TRBV7-3 to TRBJ2-4; TRBD2 is a possible D gene (5 bases). The J call may be faulty, since TRBJ2-7 better matches the DNA end. The CDR3 spans 15 residues. Germline V gene lookup returns CDR1 SGHTA and CDR2 FQGTGA. The CDR3: CASSLTYGENYEQYF. In DNA, the CDR3 is TGTGCCAGCAGCTTAACGTACGGGGAAAACTACGAGCAGTACTTC.

This chain uses TRBV9 with TRBJ1-2, with D uncertain. This CDR3 comprises 16 residues. The germline V gene encodes CDR1 SGDLS and CDR2 YYNGEE. Deletions cut 3 bases from V and 2 bases from J, with 17 bases between. The CDR3 loop is CASSGGTSRENYGYTF. The CDR3 DNA sequence: TGTGCCAGCAGCGGGGGAACCTCCCGGGAAAACTATGGCTACACCTTC.

The chain is built from TRBV27 and TRBJ2-1; the match to TRBD2 covers 9 bases. Germline V lookup: CDR1 MNHEY, CDR2 SMNVEV (reference sequence). This CDR3 has 18 amino acids. The V and J ends lost 2 bases and 0 bases, in that order; junction bases with no gene match: 8. The CDR3 sequence: CASSLVAGGPLSYNEQFF. DNA of the CDR3: TGTGCCAGCAGTTTAGTGGCGGGAGGGCCCCTCTCCTACAATGAGCAGTTCTTC.

The chain uses TRBV7-9 and TRBJ1-4; D possibly corresponds to TRBD1 (5 bases). CDR1 and CDR2 from the germline V gene are SEHNR and FQNEAQ (reference sequence). This CDR3 region has 14 residues. V lost 2 bases, J lost 10 bases, and 14 bases lay in between. The CDR3 DNA follows: TGTGCCAGCAGCTTAAACCAGGGTAGAGCAAAACTGTTTTTT. This gives the protein CASSLNQGRAKLFF.

This clonotype was observed a handful of times. The chain employs TRBV7-8 and TRBJ1-2; TRBD1 matches 7 bases. CDR3 size: 15 residues. The germline V gene encodes CDR1 SGHVS and CDR2 FQNEAQ. Trimming removed 4 bases from V and 6 bases from J; junction bases left unmatched: 11. The CDR3 DNA sequence: TGTGCCAGCAGCTCAAGGGGACAGCTTTTCGATGGCTACACCTTC. Translation gives CASSSRGQLFDGYTF.

The rearrangement links TRBV10-3 to TRBJ1-1; weak D call: TRBD1 (6 bases). The germline V gene encodes CDR1 ENHRY and CDR2 SYGVKD. The CDR3 runs 16 residues. V shed 6 bases and J shed 1 base, with 18 bases lying between them. The CDR3 loop reads CAISPGEGGWNTEAFF. The CDR3 nucleotides read TGTGCCATCAGCCCAGGGGAGGGCGGGTGGAACACTGAAGCTTTCTTT.

The chain joins TRBV15 to TRBJ2-1; 8 bases match TRBD2. Trimming cost V 5 bases and J 0 bases; bases outside gene matches: 6. CDR3 length: 16 amino acids. Germline assignment: CDR1 LNHNV and CDR2 YYDKDF (reference sequence). The CDR3 sequence is CATSLPGGGSYNEQFF. In nucleotides, the CDR3 is TGTGCCACCAGCCTCCCGGGGGGGGGCTCCTACAATGAGCAGTTCTTC.

The V gene is TRBV29-1, the J gene TRBJ1-2; 7 positions match TRBD1. CDR3 length: 13 amino acids. The germline gives CDR1 SQVTM, CDR2 ANQGSEA. V trimming: 1 base; J trimming: 5 bases; junction bases outside the gene matches: 4. In DNA, the CDR3 is TGCAGCGTTGAAGCACAGGGGCTTTATGGCTACACCTTC. Amino acids: CSVEAQGLYGYTF.

This clonotype was counted a few times. The chain combines TRBV4-3 with TRBJ2-7, with 10 positions matching TRBD2. The trim removed 5 bases at V and 0 bases at J, leaving 7 bases unmatched. This CDR3 contains 16 residues. Per the germline V gene, CDR1 is LGHNA and CDR2 is YSLEER. The CDR3 region is CASSSRRTSGSYEQYF. CDR3 coding DNA: TGCGCCAGCAGCTCCCGGAGGACTAGCGGCTCCTACGAGCAGTACTTC.

V usage is TRBV20-1 and J usage is TRBJ2-1; 11 nucleotides line up with TRBD2. The V gene end was trimmed by 2 bases and the J gene end by 3 bases; junction bases not matched to a gene: 6. Germline-derived CDR1 and CDR2 are DFQATT and SNEGSKA (reference sequence). The CDR3 is made up of 16 amino acids. CDR3 sequence (DNA): TGCAGTGCTAGACCGGGACTAGCGGATATCTACAATGAGCAGTTCTTC. Translated: CSARPGLADIYNEQFF.

The CDR3 reads CASSSPGTVIQETQYF. The CDR3 region has the DNA TGTGCCAGCAGTTCACCCGGGACAGTCATTCAAGAGACCCAGTACTTC. V is TRBV28 and J is TRBJ2-4, with 7 bases fitting TRBD1. The end of the DNA aligns better with TRBJ2-5, so the J call may be wrong. Per germline, CDR1 MDHEN and CDR2 SYDVKM. CDR3 length: 16 amino acids.

This clonotype was picked up one time. The chain joins TRBV12-3 or TRBV12-4 to TRBJ2-1, with a weak D call TRBD2 (6 bases). V was shortened by 3 bases and J by 6 bases, with 12 bases between the two germline ends. This CDR3 region has 14 residues. For the CDR3, the DNA is TGTGCCAGCAGTTTTGCGGGGTGGGGCAATGAGCAGTTCTTC. Its translation: CASSFAGWGNEQFF.

The chain links TRBV9 to TRBJ1-6, with D maybe TRBD1 (5 bases). The germline CDR1 and CDR2 sequences are SGDLS and YYNGEE. Between the trimmed V and J ends, which lost 1 base and 8 bases, there was a span of 10 bases. This CDR3 contains 14 residues. The CDR3 region has the DNA TGTGCCAGCAGCGTAACCACGACAGATTCACCCCTCCACTTT. Translated: CASSVTTTDSPLHF.

The chain has TRBV6-6 and TRBJ2-7, with D possibly being TRBD2 (6 bases). CDR1 MNHNY and CDR2 SVGAGI come from the germline V gene (reference sequence). This CDR3 has 18 residues. V gave up 7 bases and J gave up 3 bases, with 28 bases separating them. The CDR3 sequence: CASKKGVRSSGTLYEQYF. In DNA, the CDR3 is TGTGCCAGCAAAAAGGGAGTCCGGAGTAGCGGAACCCTCTACGAGCAGTACTTC.

This chain connects TRBV20-1 to TRBJ1-4, with a tentative D call TRBD1 (6 bases). Trimming stripped 6 bases from V and 6 bases from J, with 17 bases between. This CDR3 region has 14 residues. The germline CDR1 and CDR2 sequences are DFQATT and SNEGSKA (reference sequence). This CDR3 reads CSAEAGGGHEKLFF. The CDR3 DNA reads TGCAGTGCAGAGGCCGGGGGCGGCCATGAAAAACTGTTTTTT.

The rearrangement joins TRBV7-2 to TRBJ2-5; maybe TRBD1 (6 bases). The CDR3 runs 15 residues. V was pared by 5 bases and J by 1 base, with 14 bases between. The V gene's germline CDR1 is SGHTA and CDR2 FQGNSA. DNA for the CDR3: TGTGCCAGCAGCCGGAGTGACAGGAGCCAAGAGACCCAGTACTTC. As protein: CASSRSDRSQETQYF.

The rearrangement uses TRBV12-3 or TRBV12-4 and TRBJ1-5, with 8 bases matching TRBD1. After removal of 5 bases from V and 5 bases from J, the junction contained 8 bases not matched to a gene. This CDR3 has 15 residues. This chain's CDR3 is CASSPSDRVDQPQHF. The CDR3 nucleotides are TGTGCCAGCAGTCCCTCGGACAGGGTTGATCAGCCCCAGCATTTT.